A single sample gave rise to the 5 T cell receptor beta chains below, sequenced in a study of control samples from healthy donors and cancer patients (dated by TCRdb to the early 2020s). Receptor amplification or capture employed the immunoSEQ multiplex PCR assay. Not all clones reach the TCRdb copy of this immuneACCESS table, which keeps in-frame sequences only. Checked studies attribute under half of the gap to unresolved V genes and leave the rest unexplained. This sample has some 120,000 clones in its table, and just over 90% of those were observed once. Approximately 1.7% of the sample is in the top ten clones. The sequenced sample was PBMCs. The receptors come from a man between 50 and 59 years old with head and neck cancer.

The rearrangement links TRBV3-1 (or the pseudogene TRBV3-2) to TRBJ2-6; D possibly uses TRBD1 or TRBD2 (5 bases each). The germline V and J ends were trimmed by 6 bases and 4 bases, with 19 bases remaining between them. The germline V gene encodes CDR1 LGHDT and CDR2 YNNKEL (reference sequence). The CDR3 runs 17 residues. DNA of the CDR3: TGTGCCAGCAGGGGGAGAGGGGCTGAACCCGGGGCCAACGTCCTGACTTTC. Encoded protein: CASRGRGAEPGANVLTF.

The J gene is TRBJ2-2, the V gene TRBV6-2 or TRBV6-3; 15 bases are a match to TRBD2. Trimming took 5 bases from V and 5 from J; bases not matched to a gene: 6. Germline V gives CDR1 MNHEY, CDR2 SVGEGT. This CDR3 has 17 amino acids. CDR3 nucleotide sequence: TGTGCCAGCAGTAAGGGACTAGCGGGGGGCCCGACCGGGGAGCTGTTTTTT. Translation: CASSKGLAGGPTGELFF.

The V gene is TRBV5-1, the J gene TRBJ2-1; no reliable D call. Deletions cut 2 bases from V and 0 bases from J, with 6 bases between. The length of the CDR3 is 14 residues. Germline values: CDR1 SGHRS, CDR2 YFSETQ. The CDR3 DNA sequence: TGCGCCAGCAGCTTTCGGAGCTCCTACAATGAGCAGTTCTTC. The encoded protein is CASSFRSSYNEQFF.

The chain employs TRBV5-1 and TRBJ1-2, with D possibly TRBD1 on 6 matching bases. The CDR3 runs to 12 residues. V was pared by 4 bases and J by 6 bases, with 10 bases between. CDR1 is SGHRS and CDR2 is YFSETQ in the germline V gene. The CDR3 here is CASSQRGDGYTF. Written as DNA, the CDR3 is TGCGCCAGCAGCCAGAGGGGGGATGGCTACACCTTC.

V is TRBV6-5 and J is TRBJ2-7; no clear D. The CDR3 is made up of 12 amino acids. Germline loops: CDR1 MNHEY, CDR2 SVGAGI. Trimming removed 3 bases from V and 3 bases from J, with 6 bases in between. The CDR3: CASSYKGYEQYF. The CDR3 DNA sequence: TGTGCCAGCAGTTATAAAGGCTACGAGCAGTACTTC.